The 14 T cell receptor beta chains below all came from one sample that was sequenced in a study of T cell repertoires in cytomegalovirus infection. TCRdb redid the calling of the reads with MiXCR, one entry per CDR3 protein. Altogether under 500,000 distinct CDR3 sequences are present, about 42% being singletons, with the ten largest covering about 39%. The antigens these receptors bind are not known. This material consisted of cultured PBMCs, taken from culture after CMV antigen stimulation. These receptor sequences come from a human donor in good health (CMV status not recorded). Some clones in this sample may be carry-over from other donors' samples.

This clonotype was found a few times. The rearrangement links TRBV19 to TRBJ2-7, with D possibly being TRBD2 (5 bases). Germline V lookup: CDR1 LNHDA, CDR2 SQIVND (reference sequence). CDR3 size: 13 residues. Trimming took off 7 bases at V and 2 bases at J, with 12 bases between the two ends. The CDR3 is CASKGGGAYEQYF. The CDR3 DNA is TGTGCCAGTAAAGGCGGAGGAGCCTACGAGCAGTACTTC. Supplemented by reference TRBV19 and TRBJ2-7, the full variable domain reads DGGITQSPKYLFRKEGQNVTLSCEQNLNHDAMYWYRQDPGQGLRLIYYSQIVNDFQKGDIAEGYSVSREKKESFPLTVTSAQKNPTAFYLCASKGGGAYEQYFGPGTRLTVT.

This clonotype was found a few times. The rearrangement uses TRBV7-2 and TRBJ1-1, with 7 bases fitting TRBD1. Germline V lookup: CDR1 SGHTA, CDR2 FQGNSA. After removal of 1 base from V and 5 bases from J, the junction contained 4 bases not matched to a gene. The CDR3 covers 14 residues. For the CDR3, the DNA is TGTGCCAGCAGCTTAGAGGGGGCGGAGACTGAAGCTTTCTTT. This encodes CASSLEGAETEAFF.

Only a few counts were recorded for this clonotype. The J gene is TRBJ2-2, the V gene TRBV27; no firm D call. Trimming pared 3 bases from V and 6 bases from J, leaving 11 bases between. Germline V gene sequence: CDR1 MNHEY, CDR2 SMNVEV (reference sequence). The CDR3 extends over 14 amino acids. The CDR3 here is CASSLFSRAGELFF. The CDR3 DNA sequence: TGTGCCAGCAGTTTGTTCTCTAGGGCCGGGGAGCTGTTTTTT.

The chain is built from TRBV4-1 and TRBJ1-5; D call uncertain. Per germline, CDR1 MGHRA and CDR2 YSYEKL. The CDR3 is 14 residues long. The V end was cut by 5 bases, the J end by 5 bases, with 13 bases between. CDR3 sequence: CASSRGRTDQPQHF. In nucleotides, the CDR3 is TGCGCCAGCAGCAGAGGACGGACTGATCAGCCCCAGCATTTT.

V usage is TRBV6-6 and J usage is TRBJ1-5; a weak D match, TRBD1 (5 bases). The germline gives CDR1 MNHNY, CDR2 SVGAGI (reference sequence). The CDR3 has 13 residues. The V end lost 2 bases, the J end lost 5 bases, and 7 bases lay between the germline ends. The CDR3: CASSYRGDQPQHF. The CDR3 nucleotides are TGTGCCAGCAGTTACCGGGGGGATCAGCCCCAGCATTTT.

The chain joins TRBV19 to TRBJ2-1, with no clear D. Germline CDR1 reads LNHDA; CDR2 reads SQIVND (reference sequence). V was pared by 3 bases and J by 9 bases, with 9 bases between. There are 12 residues in the CDR3. CDR3 nucleotide sequence: TGTGCCAGTAGTATGTCCCGGGTTGAGCAGTTCTTC. This translates into CASSMSRVEQFF.

The chain recombines TRBV7-2 with TRBJ1-1; D possibly corresponds to TRBD1 (5 bases). With 4 bases removed from V and 4 bases from J, the gap between germline ends came to 7 bases. The CDR3 spans 12 residues. Germline values: CDR1 SGHTA, CDR2 FQGNSA. The CDR3 sequence: CASSSGPTEAFF. DNA for the CDR3: TGTGCCAGCAGCTCGGGACCCACTGAAGCTTTCTTT.

This clonotype was recorded only once. A much larger clonotype is one base distant, so this may be a read error. V usage is TRBV2 and J usage is TRBJ2-5, with no clear D. Per the germline V gene, CDR1 is SNHLY and CDR2 is FYNNEI. V was trimmed by 2 bases and J by 6 bases, leaving 1 base between them. The CDR3 has 10 residues. In DNA form, the CDR3 reads TGTGCCAGCAGTGAAAAGACCCAGTACTTC. It specifies CASSEKTQYF.

This chain connects TRBV6-2 or TRBV6-3 to TRBJ2-3; D possibly corresponds to TRBD2 (6 bases). CDR3 length: 14 amino acids. The V and J ends lost 7 bases and 0 bases respectively, with 11 bases between them. CDR1 MNHEY and CDR2 SVGEGT come from the germline V gene. The CDR3 loop is CASKYLASTDTQYF. As DNA, the CDR3 is TGTGCCAGCAAATACCTAGCGAGCACAGATACGCAGTATTTT.

The V call is TRBV4-1, the J call TRBJ1-2; no clear D gene. CDR1 and CDR2 from the germline V gene are MGHRA and YSYEKL. Trimming took off 2 bases at V and 2 bases at J, with 6 bases between the two ends. The CDR3 has 13 residues. DNA for the CDR3: TGCGCCAGCAGCCAACCGGGAAACTATGGCTACACCTTC. It translates to CASSQPGNYGYTF.

This clonotype was seen only once. The chain uses TRBV6-6 and TRBJ1-2, with D possibly matching TRBD1 (6 bases). With 5 bases removed from V and 0 bases from J, the gap between germline ends came to 13 bases. In germline, CDR1 is MNHNY, CDR2 SVGAGI (reference sequence). The CDR3 has 15 residues. The CDR3 region is CASSAWDIANYGYTF. The CDR3, as DNA: TGTGCCAGCAGTGCCTGGGACATAGCTAACTATGGCTACACCTTC.

V and J are TRBV7-9 and TRBJ1-4; D call uncertain. The V and J ends lost 5 bases and 7 bases respectively, with 8 bases between them. The CDR3 runs 12 residues. The germline CDR1 and CDR2 sequences are SEHNR and FQNEAQ (reference sequence). Here the CDR3 reads CASSGSREKLFF. The CDR3 DNA is TGTGCCAGCAGCGGCAGTCGTGAAAAACTGTTTTTT.

The chain uses TRBV5-1 and TRBJ2-1, with TRBD2 matching over 8 bases. This CDR3 region has 15 residues. Germline V gives CDR1 SGHRS, CDR2 YFSETQ. V was pared by 4 bases and J by 3 bases, with 6 bases of the junction left unmatched. The CDR3 spells CASSASGGVYNEQFF. The CDR3 bases are TGCGCCAGCAGCGCCTCCGGGGGGGTCTACAATGAGCAGTTCTTC. Drawing the rest from reference TRBV5-1 and TRBJ2-1, the complete variable domain is KAGVTQTPRYLIKTRGQQVTLSCSPISGHRSVSWYQQTPGQGLQFLFEYFSETQRNKGNFPGRFSGRQFSNSRSEMNVSTLELGDSALYLCASSASGGVYNEQFFGPGTRLTVL.

The chain carries TRBV11-3 and TRBJ2-2; D gene unclear. The CDR3 has 13 amino acids. Germline lookup yields CDR1 SGHNT and CDR2 YENEEA. V dropped 2 bases and J dropped 7 bases, with 8 bases sitting between them. The CDR3 spells CASSLRAIGELFF. The DNA for the CDR3 is TGTGCCAGCAGCTTAAGGGCCATCGGGGAGCTGTTTTTT.